These 12 T cell receptor beta chains came from one sample sequenced in a study of neurological immune-mediated disorders. Each CDR3 protein gets one entry after TCRdb re-called the 5' RACE reads with MiXCR. The sample carries about 59,000 distinct CDR3 sequences, roughly an eighth recorded once. Sequencing was performed on PBMCs. The source is a woman aged 60-75 years with HTLV-1-associated myelopathy (HAM/TSP).

This clonotype showed up many times. This rearrangement joins TRBV5-5 to TRBJ2-5, with unresolved D. Trimming cost V 0 bases and J 4 bases, with 13 bases left between them. Germline V gene sequence: CDR1 SGHKS, CDR2 YYEKEE (reference sequence). The CDR3 loop spans 15 amino acids. The CDR3 region is CASSLVGLGAETQYF. CDR3 bases: TGTGCCAGCAGCTTGGTAGGGCTAGGAGCAGAGACCCAGTACTTC.

The chain joins TRBV19 to TRBJ1-4, with no clear D. Trimming stripped 4 bases from V and 8 bases from J, with 8 bases between. Per germline, CDR1 LNHDA and CDR2 SQIVND (reference sequence). This CDR3 is 12 amino acids long. The CDR3: CASSRPREKLFF. The CDR3 coding sequence is TGTGCCAGTAGTAGACCTCGGGAAAAACTGTTTTTT.

This clonotype was recorded at least ten times. The chain links TRBV7-2 to TRBJ1-5; D gene ambiguous. From germline, CDR1 is SGHTA and CDR2 FQGNSA. V was trimmed by 1 base and J by 2 bases, leaving 15 bases between them. This CDR3 contains 17 residues. CDR3 region: CASSLVVSPMGNQPQHF. For the CDR3, the DNA is TGTGCCAGCAGCTTAGTTGTCAGTCCCATGGGCAATCAGCCCCAGCATTTT.

This clonotype was observed at least ten times. The chain joins TRBV28 to TRBJ2-3; no clear D gene. The germline gives CDR1 MDHEN, CDR2 SYDVKM. The CDR3 length is 11 residues. V shed 3 bases and J shed 6 bases, with 4 bases lying between them. CDR3 sequence reads: CASSLVDTQYF. CDR3 sequence (DNA): TGTGCCAGCAGTTTGGTTGATACGCAGTATTTT.

The sample holds many counts of this clonotype. The CDR3 DNA is TGCAGTGCTATAAGGGACATTAATGAGCAGTTCTTC. It is translated as CSAIRDINEQFF. The chain is built from TRBV20-1 and TRBJ2-1; possibly TRBD1 for D (6 bases). Trimming took 4 bases from V and 7 from J, leaving 11 bases between them. CDR1 and CDR2 (germline): DFQATT, SNEGSKA (reference sequence). The CDR3 extends over 12 amino acids.

This clonotype was detected ten times or more. This sequence joins TRBV7-9 and TRBJ2-3, with 8 bases identical to TRBD2. The trim removed 1 base at V and 3 bases at J, leaving 9 bases unmatched. The CDR3 is 17 residues long. The V gene's germline CDR1 is SEHNR and CDR2 FQNEAQ (reference sequence). CDR3 sequence: CASSLVGWREATDTQYF. The DNA of the CDR3 is TGTGCCAGCAGCTTAGTCGGTTGGCGGGAGGCGACAGATACGCAGTATTTT.

This chain uses TRBV5-1 with TRBJ2-7; no firm D call. The V end lost 5 bases, the J end lost 0 bases, and 9 bases lay between the germline ends. The CDR3 is made up of 13 amino acids. CDR1 is SGHRS, CDR2 YFSETQ, per germline. The CDR3 loop reads CASRLSVSYEQYF. CDR3 DNA: TGCGCCAGCAGGCTGAGCGTCTCCTACGAGCAGTACTTC. Complete variable domain (other parts from reference TRBV5-1 and TRBJ2-7): KAGVTQTPRYLIKTRGQQVTLSCSPISGHRSVSWYQQTPGQGLQFLFEYFSETQRNKGNFPGRFSGRQFSNSRSEMNVSTLELGDSALYLCASRLSVSYEQYFGPGTRLTVT.

The chain recombines TRBV20-1 with TRBJ2-2, with 10 bases aligning to TRBD2. This CDR3 is built from 17 residues. Trimming removed 2 bases from V and 1 base from J; junction bases left unmatched: 7. Germline loops: CDR1 DFQATT, CDR2 SNEGSKA (reference sequence). CDR3 residues: CSARRTSGLMNTGELFF. The CDR3 DNA sequence: TGCAGTGCTAGACGGACTAGCGGTCTGATGAACACCGGGGAGCTGTTTTTT.

This clonotype occurred many times. The rearrangement uses TRBV20-1 and TRBJ1-2; a weak D match, TRBD1 (6 bases). This CDR3 region has 13 residues. The V end lost 6 bases, the J end lost 0 bases, and 11 bases lay between the germline ends. Germline V gene data show CDR1 as DFQATT and CDR2 as SNEGSKA (reference sequence). The CDR3 here is CSAERTANYGYTF. The CDR3 nucleotides read TGCAGTGCCGAGAGGACAGCTAACTATGGCTACACCTTC.

This clonotype has a count of ten or more. V is TRBV20-1 and J is TRBJ2-7; D is undetermined. Germline loops: CDR1 DFQATT, CDR2 SNEGSKA (reference sequence). This CDR3 is built from 11 residues. The CDR3 DNA is TGCAGGGCTTATCACACCTACGAGCAGTACTTC. This translates into CRAYHTYEQYF.

This clonotype was counted at least ten times. V usage is TRBV20-1 and J usage is TRBJ2-3; D gene ambiguous. CDR1 and CDR2 (germline): DFQATT, SNEGSKA (reference sequence). Trimming removed 1 base from V and 5 bases from J, with 13 bases in between. The CDR3 covers 14 residues. The CDR3 spells CSARVGGGLDTQYF. CDR3 in DNA: TGCAGTGCTAGAGTCGGCGGCGGCCTAGATACGCAGTATTTT.

There are many counts of this clonotype. The rearrangement uses TRBV29-1 and TRBJ2-7; TRBD1 agrees at 8 bases. CDR1 is SQVTM, CDR2 ANQGSEA, per germline. Unmatched junction bases numbered 6, after V lost 1 base and J lost 7 bases. The CDR3 is 13 residues long. The CDR3 loop reads CSVEARGLGEQYF. The CDR3 DNA sequence: TGCAGCGTTGAAGCCAGGGGGCTGGGGGAGCAGTACTTC.